This T cell receptor beta chain appears in the sequencing data of a study of response to subunit inactivated influenza vaccine. Remarks on this clonotype: The antigen is unknown.

This CDR3 has 15 residues. V dropped 5 bases and J dropped 7 bases, with 18 bases sitting between them. CDR1 is SGHAT, CDR2 FQNNGV, per germline. MiXCR, run by TCRdb on the RT-PCR reads, gives a single entry per CDR3 protein. The sample contains just under 550,000 distinct CDR3 sequences, approximately 20% of which appear only once. Overall study results and limits: It was the authors' suggestion that each seasonal influenza vaccination recruits few new T cells.

The same specimen was also included in a second study, on T cells expressing NK-cell markers. This second study notes: 5'RACE template switching built TCR beta cDNA with unique molecular identifiers. Underlying the TCR beta repertoires were sorted CD3+CD56+NKG2C+, CD3+CD56+NKG2C- and CD3+CD56-NKG2C+ T cells. Out of eight donors sequenced, seven tested HCMV-seropositive and the remaining one seronegative. CD8+ T cells in 5 to 7 donors included dominant NKG2C+ clonotypes at 1.0-7.0%.

Sequences were derived from CD4+ T cells sorted from PBMCs, sampled roughly 12 days after vaccination. The clonotype originates from a man in his fifties or sixties who received an inactivated influenza vaccine. The rearrangement joins TRBV11-2 to TRBJ2-1; the D gene could be TRBD1 or TRBD2 (6 bases each). The CDR3 DNA follows: TGTGCCAGCAGCACTCAAACCGGGGGCTGGAATGAGCAGTTCTTC. It encodes CASSTQTGGWNEQFF.